These 23 T cell receptor beta chains were sequenced from one sample in a study of blood T cell repertoires in COVID-19. Sequencing used immunoSEQ multiplex PCR; TCRdb keeps in-frame clones, though not all of them. The sample lists more than 250,000 clones; more than 85% were seen once. Sequenced material: PBMCs or T cells enriched from blood (not recorded which). All receptors derive from a woman aged 25-40 years who had recovered from COVID-19.

V is TRBV7-8 and J is TRBJ2-7; 7 bases fit TRBD1. This CDR3 has 17 residues. Losses at the gene ends were 0 bases for V and 2 bases for J; bases not matched to a gene: 10. Germline V gives CDR1 SGHVS, CDR2 FQNEAQ. CDR3 sequence: CASSLASLQGSTYEQYF. The CDR3 coding sequence is TGTGCCAGCAGCTTAGCGAGTTTACAGGGGAGTACCTACGAGCAGTACTTC.

The V call is TRBV5-4, the J call TRBJ1-4; D is perhaps TRBD1 (6 bases). The CDR3 runs to 16 residues. Germline lookup yields CDR1 SGHNT and CDR2 YYREEE (reference sequence). V lost 0 bases to trimming and J lost 3 bases, with 12 bases between them. The CDR3 bases are TGTGCCAGCAGCTTGGCCGGGGGGCGGTCTAATGAAAAACTGTTTTTT. It encodes CASSLAGGRSNEKLFF.

The rearrangement links TRBV28 to TRBJ2-7; 7 bases fit TRBD1. Per the germline V gene, CDR1 is MDHEN and CDR2 is SYDVKM. The CDR3 extends over 16 amino acids. The V and J ends lost 3 bases and 2 bases, in that order; junction bases with no gene match: 10. CDR3 protein: CASSFNYQGVTYEQYF. The CDR3 nucleotides read TGTGCCAGCAGTTTTAACTATCAGGGGGTTACCTACGAGCAGTACTTC.

With respect to this clone: A read error may produce the germline difference seen at one junction end. The genes are TRBV7-7 and TRBJ2-7; 10 bases agree with TRBD1. CDR1 and CDR2 from the germline V gene are SSHAT and FNYEAQ (reference sequence). The CDR3 totals 15 residues. The CDR3 DNA sequence: TGTGCTAGCAGCTTCGGGACAGGGGTTGGCTACGAGCAGTACTTC. This translates into CASSFGTGVGYEQYF.

This sequence joins TRBV6-2 or TRBV6-3 and TRBJ1-5, with 10 bases lining up with TRBD1. J was trimmed by 5 bases and V by 7 bases; bases with no gene match: 8. Germline CDR1 MNHEY, CDR2 SVGEGT. The CDR3 covers 15 residues. The CDR3: CASKYSGTGDQPQHF. In nucleotides, the CDR3 is TGTGCCAGCAAGTACTCCGGGACAGGGGATCAGCCCCAGCATTTT.

This rearrangement joins TRBV11-3 to TRBJ1-1; D might be TRBD1 (6 bases). This CDR3 is built from 13 residues. V was cut by 6 bases and J by 4 bases, with 12 bases left in between. Germline V gene sequence: CDR1 SGHNT, CDR2 YENEEA. This CDR3 reads CASSQTGRTEAFF. The CDR3 nucleotides read TGTGCCAGCAGTCAAACAGGGCGCACTGAAGCTTTCTTT.

V usage is TRBV6-2 or TRBV6-3 and J usage is TRBJ2-1; a weak D match, TRBD1 (6 bases). There are 16 residues in the CDR3. The V gene lost 6 bases and the J gene lost 1 base, with 16 bases spanning the gap. Germline CDR1 reads MNHEY; CDR2 reads SVGEGT. For the CDR3, the DNA is TGTGCCAGCAGCCTCCTTGGACAGAATTCCTACAATGAGCAGTTCTTC. Protein product: CASSLLGQNSYNEQFF.

The rearrangement joins TRBV7-6 to TRBJ2-2; D is undetermined. Trimming took off 0 bases at V and 4 bases at J, with 6 bases between the two ends. Germline V gene lookup returns CDR1 SGHVS and CDR2 FNYEAQ. The CDR3 extends over 14 amino acids. The CDR3 DNA reads as TGTGCCAGCAGCTTAGCGCCGGTCACCGGGGAGCTGTTTTTT. This codes for CASSLAPVTGELFF.

This rearrangement joins TRBV24-1 to TRBJ2-1; 9 bases map to TRBD2. This CDR3 comprises 16 residues. Germline V gives CDR1 KGHDR, CDR2 SFDVKD. Unmatched junction bases numbered 5, after V lost 2 bases and J lost 4 bases. The CDR3: CATSDSRLAVYNEQFF. CDR3 nucleotides: TGTGCCACCAGTGATTCAAGACTAGCGGTTTACAATGAGCAGTTCTTC.

The chain links TRBV6-5 to TRBJ1-4; D is possibly TRBD1 (5 bases). Trimming cost V 2 bases and J 8 bases, with 12 bases left between them. The CDR3 is made up of 14 amino acids. The germline CDR1 and CDR2 sequences are MNHEY and SVGAGI. CDR3 protein: CASSYGGGGEKLFF. As DNA, the CDR3 is TGTGCCAGCAGTTACGGCGGGGGAGGAGAAAAACTGTTTTTT.

This rearrangement joins TRBV28 to TRBJ1-1; TRBD1 is a possible D gene (6 bases). The V end was cut by 6 bases, the J end by 2 bases, with 16 bases between. Germline CDR1 and CDR2: MDHEN and SYDVKM. The CDR3 totals 15 residues. CDR3 DNA sequence: TGTGCCAGCAGGGGATCGGGACATTTAAACACTGAAGCTTTCTTT. As protein: CASRGSGHLNTEAFF.

The table lists this clone with a count of one. The V and J genes are TRBV30 and TRBJ2-1, with 15 bases lining up with TRBD2. The germline CDR1 and CDR2 sequences are GTSNPN and SVGIG (reference sequence). This CDR3 spans 16 amino acids. V lost 2 bases to trimming and J lost 9 bases; unmatched junction nucleotides: 8. CDR3 sequence: CAWSSGLAGGSGEQFF. The CDR3 DNA sequence: TGTGCCTGGAGTTCTGGACTAGCGGGGGGGTCGGGTGAGCAGTTCTTC. Combining the CDR3 with reference TRBV30 and TRBJ2-1 gives the whole variable domain SQTIHQWPATLVQPVGSPLSLECTVEGTSNPNLYWYRQAAGRGLQLLFYSVGIGQISSEVPQNLSASRPQDRQFILSSKKLLLSDSGFYLCAWSSGLAGGSGEQFFGPGTRLTVL.

This chain links TRBV7-9 with TRBJ2-1; no definite D call. This CDR3 is 13 amino acids long. Trimming took off 1 base at V and 6 bases at J, with 7 bases between the two ends. Looked up from germline, CDR1 is SEHNR and CDR2 is FQNEAQ (reference sequence). CDR3 bases: TGTGCCAGCAGCTTAGATTCCGGCAATGAGCAGTTCTTC. Encoded protein: CASSLDSGNEQFF.

In nucleotides, the CDR3 is TGTGCCAGCAGCTTGGGACAGGGGGGTCAGCCCCAGCATTTT. It translates to CASSLGQGGQPQHF. V gene TRBV5-5 combines with J gene TRBJ1-5; 9 bases are a match to TRBD1. After removal of 0 bases from V and 6 bases from J, the junction contained 1 base not matched to a gene. The CDR3 contains 14 residues. CDR1 and CDR2 (germline): SGHKS, YYEKEE (reference sequence).

J is TRBJ1-2 and V is TRBV5-1, with 8 bases fitting TRBD1. This CDR3 region has 16 residues. V lost 4 bases, J lost 7 bases, and 15 bases stayed unmatched. Germline V CDR1 and CDR2: SGHRS, YFSETQ. CDR3 amino acids: CASSDAGQGYRVGYTF. CDR3 in DNA: TGCGCCAGCAGCGACGCCGGACAGGGTTATAGGGTTGGCTACACCTTC.

The chain carries TRBV28 and TRBJ1-1, with unresolved D. The ends were cut back, 4 bases at V and 6 bases at J, with 18 bases in the middle. The CDR3 spans 15 residues. The germline V gene has CDR1 MDHEN and CDR2 SYDVKM. The CDR3 reads CASSSDPAGSSEAFF. The CDR3 bases are TGTGCCAGCAGTTCGGACCCGGCGGGTTCGTCTGAAGCTTTCTTT.

The chain uses TRBV7-8 and TRBJ1-1, with D tentatively TRBD1 (5 bases). The V end was cut by 3 bases, the J end by 4 bases, with 12 bases between. Germline values: CDR1 SGHVS, CDR2 FQNEAQ. The CDR3 is 14 residues long. CDR3 sequence reads: CASSLGRGSTEAFF. The CDR3 DNA sequence: TGTGCCAGCAGCTTGGGGAGGGGTAGCACTGAAGCTTTCTTT.

This chain links TRBV21-1 with TRBJ1-5; the table's D call, TRBD1, has no DNA check behind it. TRBV21-1 is annotated as a pseudogene. The CDR3 is 14 amino acids. The CDR3 region is CASSTRISNQPQHF. CDR3 nucleotide sequence: TGTGCCAGCTCGACACGGATAAGCAATCAGCCCCAGCATTTT.

The V call is TRBV5-5, the J call TRBJ2-1, with 7 nucleotides matching TRBD1. Trimming took 1 base from V and 5 from J; bases not matched to a gene: 0. The CDR3 sequence is 13 residues long. Germline V gene sequence: CDR1 SGHKS, CDR2 YYEKEE (reference sequence). The CDR3 DNA reads TGTGCCAGCAGCTTGACAGGGGACAATGAGCAGTTCTTC. As protein: CASSLTGDNEQFF. The whole variable domain, remainder taken from reference TRBV5-5 and TRBJ2-1, is DAGVTQSPTHLIKTRGQQVTLRCSPISGHKSVSWYQQVLGQGPQFIFQYYEKEERGRGNFPDRFSARQFPNYSSELNVNALLLGDSALYLCASSLTGDNEQFFGPGTRLTVL.

V is TRBV5-6 and J is TRBJ1-1; 9 bases match TRBD1. This CDR3 is 15 amino acids long. Germline V gene lookup returns CDR1 SGHDT and CDR2 YYEEEE. The trim removed 6 bases at V and 3 bases at J, leaving 9 bases unmatched. This CDR3 is CASTSGTGFDTEAFF. The CDR3 region has the DNA TGTGCCAGCACCTCGGGGACAGGGTTTGACACTGAAGCTTTCTTT.

This sequence joins TRBV3-1 (or the pseudogene TRBV3-2) and TRBJ2-7; TRBD1 matches 7 bases. Germline CDR1 reads LGHDT; CDR2 reads YNNKEL (reference sequence). The CDR3 is 14 residues long. Trimming removed 4 bases from V and 5 bases from J; junction bases left unmatched: 8. CDR3 amino acids: CASSPTGASHEQYF. The CDR3 region has the DNA TGTGCCAGCAGCCCTACAGGGGCATCCCACGAGCAGTACTTC.

The chain carries TRBV5-4 and TRBJ2-1; 11 bases map to TRBD2. Trimming took 4 bases from V and 12 from J; bases not matched to a gene: 6. The germline V gene encodes CDR1 SGHNT and CDR2 YYREEE (reference sequence). The CDR3 loop spans 13 amino acids. The CDR3 loop is CASSLEGLAGQFF. The CDR3 DNA follows: TGTGCCAGCAGCCTAGAAGGACTAGCGGGGCAGTTCTTC.

Points on this clone: The sample has other DNA sequences that encode this CDR3 too. This sequence joins TRBV5-1 and TRBJ1-1; 7 bases are shared with TRBD1. The J segment lost 4 bases and the V segment lost 0 bases, leaving 3 bases of the junction unmatched. This CDR3 has 14 amino acids. Germline loops: CDR1 SGHRS, CDR2 YFSETQ. CDR3 bases: TGCGCCAGCAGCTTGGGACAGGGCGGCACTGAAGCTTTCTTT. Amino acid sequence: CASSLGQGGTEAFF.